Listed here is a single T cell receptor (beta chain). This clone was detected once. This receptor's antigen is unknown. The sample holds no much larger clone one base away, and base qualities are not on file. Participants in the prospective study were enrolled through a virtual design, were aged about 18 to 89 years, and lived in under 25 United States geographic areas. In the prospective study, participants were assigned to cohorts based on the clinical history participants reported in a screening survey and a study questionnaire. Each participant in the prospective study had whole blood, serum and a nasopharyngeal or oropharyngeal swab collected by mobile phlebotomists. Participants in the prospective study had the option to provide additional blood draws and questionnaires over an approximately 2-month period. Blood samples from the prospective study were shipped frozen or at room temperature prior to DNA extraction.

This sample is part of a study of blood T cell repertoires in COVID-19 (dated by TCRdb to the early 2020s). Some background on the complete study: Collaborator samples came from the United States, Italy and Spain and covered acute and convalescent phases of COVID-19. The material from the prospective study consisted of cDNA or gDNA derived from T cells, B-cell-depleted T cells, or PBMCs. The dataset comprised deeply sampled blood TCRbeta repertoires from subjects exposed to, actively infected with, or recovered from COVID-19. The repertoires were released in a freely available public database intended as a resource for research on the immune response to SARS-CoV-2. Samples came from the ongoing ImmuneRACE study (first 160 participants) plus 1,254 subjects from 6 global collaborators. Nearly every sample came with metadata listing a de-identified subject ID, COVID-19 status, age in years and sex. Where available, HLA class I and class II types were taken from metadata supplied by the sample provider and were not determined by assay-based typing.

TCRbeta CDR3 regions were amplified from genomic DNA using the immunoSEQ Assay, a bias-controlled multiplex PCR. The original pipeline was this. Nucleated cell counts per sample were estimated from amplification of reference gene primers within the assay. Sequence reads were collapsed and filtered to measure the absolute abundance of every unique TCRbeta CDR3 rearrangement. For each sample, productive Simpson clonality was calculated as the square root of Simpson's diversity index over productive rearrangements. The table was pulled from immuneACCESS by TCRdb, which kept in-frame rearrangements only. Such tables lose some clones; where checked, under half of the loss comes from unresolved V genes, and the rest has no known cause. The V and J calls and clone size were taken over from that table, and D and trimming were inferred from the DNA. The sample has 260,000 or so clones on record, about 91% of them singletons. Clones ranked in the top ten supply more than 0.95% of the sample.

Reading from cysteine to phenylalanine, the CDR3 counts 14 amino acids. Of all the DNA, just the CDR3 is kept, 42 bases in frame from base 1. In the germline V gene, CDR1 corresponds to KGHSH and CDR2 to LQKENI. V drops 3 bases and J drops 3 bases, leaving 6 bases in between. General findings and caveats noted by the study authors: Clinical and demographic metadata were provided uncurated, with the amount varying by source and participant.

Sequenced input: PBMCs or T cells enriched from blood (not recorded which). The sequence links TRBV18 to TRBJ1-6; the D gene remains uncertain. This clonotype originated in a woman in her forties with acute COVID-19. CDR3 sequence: CASSPQFYNSPLHF. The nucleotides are TGTGCCAGCTCACCCCAATTCTATAATTCACCCCTCCACTTT.